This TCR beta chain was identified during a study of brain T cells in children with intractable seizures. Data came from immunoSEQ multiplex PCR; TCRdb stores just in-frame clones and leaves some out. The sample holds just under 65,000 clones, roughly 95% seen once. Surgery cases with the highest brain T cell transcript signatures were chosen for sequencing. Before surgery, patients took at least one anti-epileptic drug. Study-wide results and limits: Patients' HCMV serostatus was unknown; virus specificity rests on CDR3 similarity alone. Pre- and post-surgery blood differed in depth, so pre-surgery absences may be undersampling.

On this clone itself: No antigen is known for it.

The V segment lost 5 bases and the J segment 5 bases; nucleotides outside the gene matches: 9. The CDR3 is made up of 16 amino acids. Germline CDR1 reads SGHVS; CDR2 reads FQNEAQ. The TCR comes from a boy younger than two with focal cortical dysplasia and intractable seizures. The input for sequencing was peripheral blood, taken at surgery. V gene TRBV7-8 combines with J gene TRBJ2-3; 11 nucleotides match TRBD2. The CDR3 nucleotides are TGTGCCAGCAGCGTCTTCGGGACTAGCGGTGGAGATACGCAGTATTTT. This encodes CASSVFGTSGGDTQYF.